This T cell receptor beta chain originates from a study of blood T cell repertoires in COVID-19 (dated by TCRdb to 2018 to 2021). Notes on the research overall: Recovered participants in ImmuneRACE Cohort 3 were defined as having two consecutive negative NP/OP PCR tests, clearance from a healthcare professional, or resolution of symptoms. Collaborator samples came from the United States, Italy and Spain and covered acute and convalescent phases of COVID-19. The material from the prospective study consisted of cDNA or gDNA derived from T cells, B-cell-depleted T cells, or PBMCs. The dataset comprised deeply sampled blood TCRbeta repertoires from subjects exposed to, actively infected with, or recovered from COVID-19. The repertoires were released in a freely available public database meant as a resource for research on the immune response to SARS-CoV-2. The samples were drawn from the first 160 participants of the ongoing ImmuneRACE study and from 1,254 subjects provided by 6 global collaborators. Sample metadata almost always included a de-identified subject ID, COVID-19 status, age in years and sex. HLA class I and class II types, where available, came from metadata supplied by the sample provider rather than from assay-based typing.

Participants in the prospective study were enrolled through a virtual design, were aged roughly 18 to 100 years, and lived in roughly 26 United States geographic areas. In the prospective study, participants were assigned to cohorts based on the clinical history participants reported in a screening survey and a study questionnaire. Mobile phlebotomists in the prospective study collected whole blood, serum and a nasopharyngeal or oropharyngeal swab from every participant. Prospective study participants could optionally give additional blood draws and questionnaires over an approximately two-month period. Before DNA extraction, blood samples from the prospective study were shipped at room temperature or frozen. TCRbeta CDR3 regions were amplified from genomic DNA by means of the immunoSEQ Assay, a bias-controlled multiplex PCR. Turning to the authors' computational methods: Nucleated cell counts per sample were estimated from amplification of reference gene primers within the assay. To quantify the absolute abundance of each unique TCRbeta CDR3 rearrangement, sequence reads were collapsed and filtered. For each sample, productive Simpson clonality was calculated as the square root of Simpson's diversity index across productive rearrangements. This immuneACCESS table, as held by TCRdb, lists in-frame sequences with V and J called but not all clones. Of the missing ones, under half trace to an unresolved V gene in checked studies; the others have no known cause. V and J calls and clone size are given by that table; D and trimming were obtained from the DNA. The sample table contains some 180,000 clones; only one count was recorded for about 88% of them. 20% to 25% of the sample comes from the top ten.

The junction carries 11 bases between V and J, which are trimmed by 3 bases and 5 bases respectively. CDR1 SQVTM and CDR2 ANQGSEA are derived from the germline V gene. Reading from cysteine to phenylalanine, the CDR3 counts 13 amino acids. The entry retains the CDR3 DNA only, 39 bases that are in frame from base 1. As for this clone: This receptor's antigen is unknown. No quality values exist for individual bases; no much larger clone is one base distant.

What the work shows at the level of the full study, not this receptor alone: The quantity of clinical and demographic metadata differed by source and by participant and was supplied without curation.

The sample taken for sequencing was PBMCs or T cells enriched from blood (not recorded which). The sequence links TRBV29-1 to TRBJ1-5; the D region possibly corresponds to TRBD1 (6 bases align). This receptor was taken from a woman in her thirties or forties in a cohort exposed to, infected with or recovered from COVID-19 (not recorded which). The nucleotide sequence reads TGCAGCGTTGATGGGGGCAGGGATCAGCCCCAGCATTTT. This translates into CSVDGGRDQPQHF.